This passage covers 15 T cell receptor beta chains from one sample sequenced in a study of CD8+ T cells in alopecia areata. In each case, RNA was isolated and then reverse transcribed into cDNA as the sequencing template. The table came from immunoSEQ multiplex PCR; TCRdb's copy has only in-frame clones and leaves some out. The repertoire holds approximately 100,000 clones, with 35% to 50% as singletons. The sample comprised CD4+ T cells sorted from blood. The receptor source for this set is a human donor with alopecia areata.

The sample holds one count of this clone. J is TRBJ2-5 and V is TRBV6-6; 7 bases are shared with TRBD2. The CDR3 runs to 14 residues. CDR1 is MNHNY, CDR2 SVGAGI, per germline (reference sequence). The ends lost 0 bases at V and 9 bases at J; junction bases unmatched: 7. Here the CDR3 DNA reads TGTGCCAGCAGTTACTCGAGGGCAGGGAGGGCCCAGTACTTC. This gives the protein CASSYSRAGRAQYF.

CDR3 residues: CASSLAQVGTDTQYF. The CDR3 region has the DNA TGTGCCAGCAGCTTAGCGCAAGTGGGCACAGATACGCAGTATTTT. The rearrangement joins TRBV7-2 to TRBJ2-3; D remains ambiguous. The germline V and J ends were trimmed by 0 bases and 1 base, with 8 bases remaining between them. The CDR3 sequence is 15 residues long. Germline-derived CDR1 and CDR2 are SGHTA and FQGNSA. Combining the CDR3 with reference TRBV7-2 and TRBJ2-3 gives the whole variable domain GAGVSQSPSNKVTEKGKDVELRCDPISGHTALYWYRQSLGQGLEFLIYFQGNSAPDKSGLPSDRFSAERTGGSVSTLTIQRTQQEDSAVYLCASSLAQVGTDTQYFGPGTRLTVL.

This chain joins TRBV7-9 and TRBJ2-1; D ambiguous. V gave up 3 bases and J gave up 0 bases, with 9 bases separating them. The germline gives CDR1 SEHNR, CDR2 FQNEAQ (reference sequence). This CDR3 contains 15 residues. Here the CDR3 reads CASSFGVSSYNEQFF. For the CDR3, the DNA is TGTGCCAGCAGCTTCGGAGTTAGCTCCTACAATGAGCAGTTCTTC.

CDR3 nucleotide sequence: TGTGCCAGCAGTCCCATCCAAGTGGGACTCTCCTACGAGCAGTACTTC. Its translation is CASSPIQVGLSYEQYF. V usage is TRBV28 and J usage is TRBJ2-7, with D perhaps matching TRBD2 (6 bases). Germline V gene sequence: CDR1 MDHEN, CDR2 SYDVKM. The CDR3 spans 16 residues. Trimming removed 5 bases from V and 0 bases from J, with 17 bases in between.

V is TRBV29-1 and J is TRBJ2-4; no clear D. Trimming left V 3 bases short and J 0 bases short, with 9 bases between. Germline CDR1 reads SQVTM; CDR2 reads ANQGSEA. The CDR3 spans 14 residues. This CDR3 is CSVEKELAKNIQYF. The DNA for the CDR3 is TGCAGCGTTGAGAAGGAATTAGCCAAAAACATTCAGTACTTC.

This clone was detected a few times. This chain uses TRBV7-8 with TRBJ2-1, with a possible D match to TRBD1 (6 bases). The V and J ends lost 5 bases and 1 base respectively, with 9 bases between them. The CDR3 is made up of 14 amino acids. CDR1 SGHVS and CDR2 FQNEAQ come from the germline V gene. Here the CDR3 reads CASSMGASYNEQFF. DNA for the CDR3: TGTGCCAGCAGCATGGGGGCTTCCTACAATGAGCAGTTCTTC.

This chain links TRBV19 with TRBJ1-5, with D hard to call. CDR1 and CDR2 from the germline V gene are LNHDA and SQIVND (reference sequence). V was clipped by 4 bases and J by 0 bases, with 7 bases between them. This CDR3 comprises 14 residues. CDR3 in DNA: TGTGCCAGTAGTAGGGATTTTAGCAATCAGCCCCAGCATTTT. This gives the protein CASSRDFSNQPQHF.

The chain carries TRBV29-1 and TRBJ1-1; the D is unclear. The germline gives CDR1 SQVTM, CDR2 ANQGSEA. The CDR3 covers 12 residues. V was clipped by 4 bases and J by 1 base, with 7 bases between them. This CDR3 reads CSVARPNTEAFF. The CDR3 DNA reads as TGCAGCGTTGCCAGGCCGAACACTGAAGCTTTCTTT.

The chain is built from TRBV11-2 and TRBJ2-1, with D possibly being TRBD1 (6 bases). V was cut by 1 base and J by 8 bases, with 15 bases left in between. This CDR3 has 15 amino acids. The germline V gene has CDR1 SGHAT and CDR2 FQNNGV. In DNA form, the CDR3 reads TGTGCCAGCAGCTTAGGGCTCGGGACATCCGATGAGCAGTTCTTC. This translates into CASSLGLGTSDEQFF. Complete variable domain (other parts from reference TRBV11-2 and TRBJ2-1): EAGVAQSPRYKIIEKRQSVAFWCNPISGHATLYWYQQILGQGPKLLIQFQNNGVVDDSQLPKDRFSAERLKGVDSTLKIQPAKLEDSAVYLCASSLGLGTSDEQFFGPGTRLTVL.

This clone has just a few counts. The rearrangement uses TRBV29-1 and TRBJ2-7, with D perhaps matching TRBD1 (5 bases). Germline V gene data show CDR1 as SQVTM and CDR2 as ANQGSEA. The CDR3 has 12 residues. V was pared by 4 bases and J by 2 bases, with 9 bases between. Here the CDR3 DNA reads TGCAGCGTTGGGGAACAGGCCTACGAGCAGTACTTC. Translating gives CSVGEQAYEQYF.

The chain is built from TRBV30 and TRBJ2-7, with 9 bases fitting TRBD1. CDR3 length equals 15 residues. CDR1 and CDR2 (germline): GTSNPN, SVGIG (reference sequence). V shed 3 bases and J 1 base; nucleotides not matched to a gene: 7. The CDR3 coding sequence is TGTGCCTGGAGACCCGACAGGGGGAGATCCTACGAGCAGTACTTC. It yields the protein CAWRPDRGRSYEQYF.

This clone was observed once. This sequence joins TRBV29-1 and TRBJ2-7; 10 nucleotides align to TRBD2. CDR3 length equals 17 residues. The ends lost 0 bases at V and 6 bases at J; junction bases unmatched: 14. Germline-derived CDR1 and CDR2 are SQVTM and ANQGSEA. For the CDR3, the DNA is TGCAGCGTTGAAGATCGGTCTAGCGGGAGTGTTTACTTCGAGCAGTACTTC. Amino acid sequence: CSVEDRSSGSVYFEQYF.

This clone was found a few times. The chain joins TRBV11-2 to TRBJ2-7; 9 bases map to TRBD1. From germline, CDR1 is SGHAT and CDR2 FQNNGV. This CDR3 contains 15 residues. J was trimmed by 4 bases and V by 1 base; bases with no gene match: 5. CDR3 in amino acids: CASSLGTGVEYEQYF. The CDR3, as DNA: TGTGCCAGCAGCTTAGGGACAGGGGTTGAGTACGAGCAGTACTTC.

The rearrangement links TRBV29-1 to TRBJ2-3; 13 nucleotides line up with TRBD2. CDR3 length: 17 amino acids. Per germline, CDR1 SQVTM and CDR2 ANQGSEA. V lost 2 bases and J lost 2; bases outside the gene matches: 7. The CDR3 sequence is CSVENPTSGGSTDTQYF. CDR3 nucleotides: TGCAGCGTTGAAAACCCGACTAGCGGGGGGTCCACAGATACGCAGTATTTT.

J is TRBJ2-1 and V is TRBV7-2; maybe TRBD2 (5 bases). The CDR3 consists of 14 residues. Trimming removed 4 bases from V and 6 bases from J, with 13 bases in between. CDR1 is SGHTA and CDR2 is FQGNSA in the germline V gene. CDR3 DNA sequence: TGTGCCAGCAGCTCCTGGCGGGCTGGCAATGAGCAGTTCTTC. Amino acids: CASSSWRAGNEQFF.